This T cell receptor (beta chain) originates from a study of cytomegalovirus exposure and HLA in healthy donors. CDR3 size: 16 residues. From germline, CDR1 is LGHNA and CDR2 YNFKEQ. The V segment lost 2 bases and the J segment 1 base; nucleotides outside the gene matches: 3. Both 60 Vbeta primers and 13 Jbeta primers went into the PCR. TCRdb's copy holds only in-frame clones and misses some; the assay was immunoSEQ multiplex PCR. The sample holds approximately 140,000 clones, approximately 80% seen once. Sequencing used PBMCs. This chain uses TRBV4-2 with TRBJ2-3; 10 nucleotides match TRBD1. This receptor was identified in a girl aged 2 to 10 in good health and CMV-seronegative. In nucleotides, the CDR3 is TGTGCCAGCAGCCAACCAGGGACAGGGGGCACAGATACGCAGTATTTT. Its protein product is CASSQPGTGGTDTQYF.